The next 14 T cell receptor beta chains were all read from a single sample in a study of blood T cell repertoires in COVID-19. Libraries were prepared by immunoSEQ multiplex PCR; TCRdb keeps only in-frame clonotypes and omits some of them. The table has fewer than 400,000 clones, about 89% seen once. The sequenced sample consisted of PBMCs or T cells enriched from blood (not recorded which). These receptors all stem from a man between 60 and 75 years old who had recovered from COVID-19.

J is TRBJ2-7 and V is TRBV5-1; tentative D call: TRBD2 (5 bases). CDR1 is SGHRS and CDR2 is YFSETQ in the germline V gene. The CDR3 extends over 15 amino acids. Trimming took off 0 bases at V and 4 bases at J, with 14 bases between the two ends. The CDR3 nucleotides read TGCGCCAGCAGCTTGGATCTAGCCCAGCAGTACGAGCAGTACTTC. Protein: CASSLDLAQQYEQYF.

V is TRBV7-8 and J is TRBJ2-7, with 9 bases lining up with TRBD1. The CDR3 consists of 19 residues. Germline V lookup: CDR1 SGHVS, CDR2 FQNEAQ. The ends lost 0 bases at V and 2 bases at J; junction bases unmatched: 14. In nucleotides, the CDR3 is TGTGCCAGCAGCTTAGCGTTTGAACACAGGGGGCTTGTTCCCTACGAGCAGTACTTC. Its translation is CASSLAFEHRGLVPYEQYF.

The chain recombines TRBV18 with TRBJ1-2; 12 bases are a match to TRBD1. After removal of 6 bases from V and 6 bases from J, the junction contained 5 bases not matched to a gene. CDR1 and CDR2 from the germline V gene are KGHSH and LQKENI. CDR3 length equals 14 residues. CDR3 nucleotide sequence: TGTGCCAGCTCCGGGACAGGGGGCGACAATGGCTACACCTTC. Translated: CASSGTGGDNGYTF.

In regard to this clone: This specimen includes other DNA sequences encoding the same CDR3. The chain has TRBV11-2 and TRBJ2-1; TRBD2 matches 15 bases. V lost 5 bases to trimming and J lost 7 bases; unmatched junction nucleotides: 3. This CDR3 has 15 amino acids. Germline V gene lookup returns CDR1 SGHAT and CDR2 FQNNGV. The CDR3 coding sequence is TGTGCCAGCAGCCTGGGACTAGCGGGAGGAAATGAGCAGTTCTTC. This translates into CASSLGLAGGNEQFF.

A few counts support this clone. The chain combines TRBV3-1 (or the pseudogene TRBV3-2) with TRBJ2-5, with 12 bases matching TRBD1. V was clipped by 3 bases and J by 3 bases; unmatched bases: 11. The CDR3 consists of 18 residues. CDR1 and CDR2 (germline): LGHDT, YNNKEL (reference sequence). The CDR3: CASSQSRDRGHVKETQYF. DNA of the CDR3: TGTGCCAGCAGCCAGTCCCGGGACAGGGGGCATGTAAAAGAGACCCAGTACTTC.

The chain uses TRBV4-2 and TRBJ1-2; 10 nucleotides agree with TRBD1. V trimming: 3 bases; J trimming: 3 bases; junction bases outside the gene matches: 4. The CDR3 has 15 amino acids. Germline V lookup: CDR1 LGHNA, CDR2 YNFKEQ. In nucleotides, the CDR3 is TGTGCCAGCAGCCAGCCAGGGACAGGGGACTATGGCTACACCTTC. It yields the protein CASSQPGTGDYGYTF.

The CDR3, as DNA: TGCGCCAGCAGCCAAGAAGAGGTTGGGGGGGCTGACTATGGCTACACCTTC. Its protein is CASSQEEVGGADYGYTF. The chain has TRBV4-1 and TRBJ1-2; weak D call: TRBD1 (6 bases). The ends were cut back, 0 bases at V and 3 bases at J, with 17 bases in the middle. The V gene's germline CDR1 is MGHRA and CDR2 YSYEKL. The CDR3 has 17 residues.

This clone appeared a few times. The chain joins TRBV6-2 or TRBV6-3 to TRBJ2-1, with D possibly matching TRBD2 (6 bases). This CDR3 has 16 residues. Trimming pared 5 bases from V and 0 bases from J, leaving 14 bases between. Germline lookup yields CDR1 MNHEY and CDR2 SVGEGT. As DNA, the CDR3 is TGTGCCAGCAGTGCCCTTAGCGGAACCTCCTACAATGAGCAGTTCTTC. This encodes CASSALSGTSYNEQFF.

The CDR3 bases are TGTGCCACCAGGCGGACAGGGTCAGGGAATGAGCAGTTCTTC. This translates into CATRRTGSGNEQFF. The chain uses TRBV24-1 and TRBJ2-1, with 8 positions matching TRBD1. V dropped 7 bases and J dropped 7; count of bases not matched to a gene: 8. CDR3 length equals 14 residues. CDR1 is KGHDR and CDR2 is SFDVKD in the germline V gene.

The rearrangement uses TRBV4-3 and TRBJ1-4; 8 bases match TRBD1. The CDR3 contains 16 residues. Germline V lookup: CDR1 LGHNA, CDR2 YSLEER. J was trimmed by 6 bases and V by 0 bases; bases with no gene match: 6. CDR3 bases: TGCGCCAGCAGCCAAGAACCAGACAGGGGCGATGAAAAACTGTTTTTT. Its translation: CASSQEPDRGDEKLFF.

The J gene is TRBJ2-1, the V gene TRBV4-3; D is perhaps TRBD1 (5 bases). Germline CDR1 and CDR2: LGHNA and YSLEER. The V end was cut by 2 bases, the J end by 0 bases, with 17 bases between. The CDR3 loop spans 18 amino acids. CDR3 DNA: TGCGCCAGCAGCCAAACTCTCGGCCAGGGTGGCTCCTACAATGAGCAGTTCTTC. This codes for CASSQTLGQGGSYNEQFF.

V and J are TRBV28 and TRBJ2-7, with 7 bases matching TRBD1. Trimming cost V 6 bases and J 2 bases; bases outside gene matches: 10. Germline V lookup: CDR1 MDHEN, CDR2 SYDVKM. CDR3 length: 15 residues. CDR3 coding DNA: TGTGCCAGCAGGGCGTGGACAGGTCCAACCTACGAGCAGTACTTC. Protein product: CASRAWTGPTYEQYF.

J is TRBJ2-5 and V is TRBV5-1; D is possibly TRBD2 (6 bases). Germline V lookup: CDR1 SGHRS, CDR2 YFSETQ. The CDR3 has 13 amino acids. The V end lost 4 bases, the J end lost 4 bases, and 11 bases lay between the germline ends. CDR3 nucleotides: TGCGCCAGCAGCGTCCGGGACTCAGAGACCCAGTACTTC. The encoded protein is CASSVRDSETQYF.

The CDR3 DNA reads TGTGCCAGCTCACCGGGACAGGGGGAACAGGTGACCCAGTACTTC. Amino acid sequence: CASSPGQGEQVTQYF. The J gene is TRBJ2-5, the V gene TRBV18; 11 nucleotides line up with TRBD1. The germline gives CDR1 KGHSH, CDR2 LQKENI. The CDR3 has 15 amino acids. J was trimmed by 7 bases and V by 3 bases; bases with no gene match: 7. Based on the CDR3 plus reference TRBV18 and TRBJ2-5, the full variable domain is NAGVMQNPRHLVRRRGQEARLRCSPMKGHSHVYWYRQLPEEGLKFMVYLQKENIIDESGMPKERFSAEFPKEGPSILRIQQVVRGDSAAYFCASSPGQGEQVTQYFGPGTRLLVL.